A selection of T cell receptor beta chains follows, all from one sample in a study of CD8+CD57+ T cells in acquired aplastic anemia. TCRdb analysed the reads with MiXCR anew, one entry per CDR3 protein. The sample has under 500,000 distinct CDR3 sequences; approximately 32% are singletons. The sequenced sample consisted of sorted CD4+, CD8+, or CD8+CD57+ T cells (not recorded which) from PBMCs. All receptors come from a human donor with aplastic anemia. Both conserved end residues are part of each CDR3. A D gene is named only where the DNA matches it firmly. The size field is filled for only some rows; it gives once, few, many or a size class.

size: .
V: TRBV30
J: TRBJ1-2
D: .
CDR3: CACSRASYGYTF
DNA: TGTGCCTGCTCCAGGGCCTCCTATGGCTACACCTTC

size: many
V: TRBV20-1
J: TRBJ2-2
D: .
CDR3: CSARYGGTGELFF
DNA: TGCAGTGCTAGATACGGAGGCACCGGGGAGCTGTTTTTT

size: once
V: TRBV5-8
J: TRBJ1-3
D: .
CDR3: CASGLPGQPSGNTIYF
DNA: TGTGCCAGCGGCTTGCCCGGACAGCCCTCTGGAAACACCATATATTTT

size: many
V: TRBV7-3
J: TRBJ2-7
D: .
CDR3: CASSLTTGHEQYF
DNA: TGTGCCAGCAGCTTAACGACTGGCCACGAGCAGTACTTC

size: .
V: TRBV2
J: TRBJ2-7
D: TRBD2
CDR3: CASRSGSTLNEQYF
DNA: TGTGCCAGCAGAAGCGGGAGTACTCTCAACGAGCAGTACTTC

size: .
V: TRBV2
J: TRBJ1-2
D: TRBD1
CDR3: CASSKSTGNYGYTF
DNA: TGTGCCAGCAGTAAATCGACAGGGAATTATGGCTACACCTTC

size: .
V: TRBV11-2
J: TRBJ2-3
D: .
CDR3: CASSVTMTGRDTQYF
DNA: TGTGCCAGCAGCGTGACGATGACAGGGAGGGATACGCAGTATTTT

size: few
V: TRBV29-1
J: TRBJ1-1
D: .
CDR3: CSVVSGSTEAFF
DNA: TGCAGCGTTGTCTCCGGGAGCACTGAAGCTTTCTTT

size: many
V: TRBV6-1
J: TRBJ2-7
D: .
CDR3: CASREERGIYEQYF
DNA: TGTGCCAGCAGGGAGGAGCGTGGGATCTACGAGCAGTACTTC

size: .
V: TRBV2
J: TRBJ1-1
D: .
CDR3: CASSPGTSKGGTEAFF
DNA: TGTGCCAGCAGTCCCGGGACCTCGAAAGGGGGGACTGAAGCTTTCTTT

size: once
V: TRBV6-1
J: TRBJ2-7
D: TRBD1
CDR3: CASSADPLTGFIYEQYF
DNA: TGTGCCAGCAGTGCCGATCCTTTGACAGGGTTTATCTACGAGCAGTACTTC

size: few
V: TRBV11-1
J: TRBJ1-1
D: .
CDR3: CASSLGLGGQGSLNTEAFF
DNA: TGTGCCAGCAGCTTAGGGCTGGGAGGGCAGGGGTCCTTGAACACTGAAGCTTTCTTT

size: few
V: TRBV11-2
J: TRBJ2-3
D: .
CDR3: CASSSQKQTEETDTQYF
DNA: TGTGCCAGCAGCTCACAAAAACAGACAGAGGAAACAGATACGCAGTATTTT

size: .
V: TRBV4-2
J: TRBJ2-2
D: .
CDR3: CASSPGGWRPSNGGLFF
DNA: TGTGCCAGCAGCCCCGGGGGATGGCGGCCCAGCAATGGGGGGCTGTTTTTT

size: .
V: TRBV30
J: TRBJ1-1
D: .
CDR3: CAWSVQLGTEAFF
DNA: TGTGCCTGGAGTGTCCAGTTGGGGACTGAAGCTTTCTTT

size: many
V: TRBV2
J: TRBJ1-2
D: .
CDR3: CASSGALTSGYTF
DNA: TGTGCCAGCAGTGGGGCTCTAACCAGTGGCTACACCTTC

size: .
V: TRBV20-1
J: TRBJ1-5
D: .
CDR3: CSAPDSNSNQPQHF
DNA: TGCAGTGCTCCGGACAGTAATAGCAATCAGCCCCAGCATTTT

size: few
V: TRBV7-2
J: TRBJ1-5
D: .
CDR3: CASSLMYRDNQPQHF
DNA: TGTGCCAGCAGCTTAATGTACAGGGACAATCAGCCCCAGCATTTT

size: .
V: TRBV29-1
J: TRBJ2-7
D: .
CDR3: CSVTPRGPYEQYF
DNA: TGCAGCGTCACCCCACGGGGGCCCTACGAGCAGTACTTC

size: few
V: TRBV10-2
J: TRBJ2-5
D: .
CDR3: CASSFTRSQETQYF
DNA: TGTGCCAGCAGCTTTACCCGCTCGCAAGAGACCCAGTACTTC

size: .
V: TRBV27
J: TRBJ2-2
D: TRBD1
CDR3: CASSRNTGGDGGELFF
DNA: TGTGCCAGCAGCCGGAACACAGGGGGCGATGGCGGGGAGCTGTTTTTT

size: .
V: TRBV4-3
J: TRBJ1-4
D: .
CDR3: CASSQGGRQSNEKLFF
DNA: TGCGCCAGCAGCCAAGGCGGGCGACAGTCTAATGAAAAACTGTTTTTT

size: .
V: TRBV15
J: TRBJ2-5
D: .
CDR3: CATSRGRETQYF
DNA: TGTGCCACCAGCAGAGGTAGAGAGACCCAGTACTTC

size: few
V: TRBV10-3
J: TRBJ1-1
D: .
CDR3: CASGNRAMNTEAFF
DNA: TGTGCCAGCGGGAACAGGGCAATGAACACTGAAGCTTTCTTT

size: .
V: TRBV29-1
J: TRBJ1-2
D: .
CDR3: CSVARQFQHGYTF
DNA: TGCAGCGTTGCGAGACAGTTCCAGCATGGCTACACCTTC

size: .
V: TRBV25-1
J: TRBJ2-3
D: TRBD2
CDR3: CASSVAPGLAGSTDTQYF
DNA: TGTGCCAGCAGCGTCGCCCCTGGGCTAGCGGGGAGCACAGATACGCAGTATTTT

size: many
V: TRBV2
J: TRBJ1-2
D: TRBD1
CDR3: CASKYRGNYGYTF
DNA: TGTGCCAGCAAGTACAGGGGGAACTATGGCTACACCTTC

size: .
V: TRBV13
J: TRBJ1-1
D: .
CDR3: CASSPGLLHTEAFF
DNA: TGTGCCAGCAGCCCCGGACTGCTACACACTGAAGCTTTCTTT

size: few
V: TRBV27
J: TRBJ1-2
D: TRBD1
CDR3: CAASGGSGYTF
DNA: TGTGCCGCCTCAGGGGGGAGCGGCTACACCTTC

size: many
V: TRBV29-1
J: TRBJ1-1
D: .
CDR3: CSVSEFGAFF
DNA: TGCAGCGTTAGCGAGTTTGGGGCTTTCTTT

size: many
V: TRBV7-2
J: TRBJ1-2
D: TRBD1
CDR3: CASSLKTGTFDGYTF
DNA: TGTGCCAGCAGCTTGAAGACAGGGACCTTCGATGGCTACACCTTC

size: .
V: TRBV4-2
J: TRBJ2-3
D: .
CDR3: CASSQTGTGQDTQYF
DNA: TGTGCCAGCAGCCAAACCGGGACTGGCCAGGATACGCAGTATTTT

size: many
V: TRBV6-1
J: TRBJ1-5
D: TRBD1
CDR3: CATGQGSQPQHF
DNA: TGTGCCACCGGACAGGGGAGTCAGCCCCAGCATTTT

size: few
V: TRBV20-1
J: TRBJ2-1
D: TRBD2
CDR3: CSAPRGGHNEQFF
DNA: TGCAGTGCCCCACGCGGGGGGCACAATGAGCAGTTCTTC

size: .
V: TRBV2
J: TRBJ1-2
D: TRBD1
CDR3: CASRKTGEFSGYTF
DNA: TGTGCCAGCAGGAAGACAGGGGAGTTCTCTGGCTACACCTTC

size: many
V: TRBV29-1
J: TRBJ1-2
D: .
CDR3: CSVAPHLRLGEGYTF
DNA: TGCAGCGTTGCCCCCCACCTCAGGTTGGGAGAGGGCTACACCTTC

size: many
V: TRBV25-1
J: TRBJ1-4
D: .
CDR3: CASSGPPEDGTNEKLFF
DNA: TGTGCCAGCAGTGGTCCACCGGAAGACGGGACTAATGAAAAACTGTTTTTT

size: few
V: TRBV30
J: TRBJ1-2
D: TRBD1
CDR3: CAWSVQAGQGFYGYTF
DNA: TGTGCCTGGAGTGTACAAGCGGGACAGGGGTTTTATGGCTACACCTTC

size: many
V: TRBV9
J: TRBJ2-7
D: .
CDR3: CASSVGVDAYEQYF
DNA: TGTGCCAGCAGCGTAGGCGTGGACGCCTACGAGCAGTACTTC

size: few
V: TRBV6-5
J: TRBJ1-2
D: .
CDR3: CASSYSEDSLYGYTF
DNA: TGTGCCAGCAGTTACTCGGAGGACAGCCTCTATGGCTACACCTTC

size: few
V: TRBV30
J: TRBJ1-1
D: .
CDR3: CAWTLSRPSTEAFF
DNA: TGTGCCTGGACCCTCTCAAGGCCCTCCACTGAAGCTTTCTTT

size: .
V: TRBV20-1
J: TRBJ2-1
D: TRBD2
CDR3: CSAGSGRAYNEQFF
DNA: TGCAGTGCTGGTAGCGGGAGGGCCTACAATGAGCAGTTCTTC

size: many
V: TRBV20-1
J: TRBJ2-7
D: TRBD2
CDR3: CSATSTSDFSYEQYF
DNA: TGCAGTGCAACCTCAACTAGCGACTTCTCCTACGAGCAGTACTTC

size: .
V: TRBV27
J: TRBJ1-3
D: .
CDR3: CASSWGASGNTIYF
DNA: TGTGCCAGCAGTTGGGGGGCATCTGGAAACACCATATATTTT

size: .
V: TRBV24-1
J: TRBJ2-2
D: TRBD2
CDR3: CATSDSGRVLEELFF
DNA: TGTGCCACCAGTGATAGCGGGAGGGTACTCGAGGAGCTGTTTTTT

size: .
V: TRBV24-1
J: TRBJ2-5
D: .
CDR3: CATSAGAGAQETQYF
DNA: TGTGCCACCAGTGCTGGGGCCGGGGCCCAAGAGACCCAGTACTTC

size: .
V: TRBV10-3
J: TRBJ1-1
D: TRBD1
CDR3: CASIRTGANTEAFF
DNA: TGTGCCAGCATTAGGACAGGGGCGAACACTGAAGCTTTCTTT

size: .
V: TRBV25-1
J: TRBJ1-6
D: .
CDR3: CASRQGQTNSPLHF
DNA: TGTGCCAGCAGACAAGGACAGACTAATTCACCCCTCCACTTT

size: few
V: TRBV20-1
J: TRBJ2-2
D: .
CDR3: CSANTGLNTGELFF
DNA: TGCAGTGCTAATACAGGGTTGAACACCGGGGAGCTGTTTTTT

size: .
V: TRBV10-3
J: TRBJ1-5
D: .
CDR3: CAISPEKDAQPQHF
DNA: TGTGCCATCAGTCCCGAGAAGGACGCTCAGCCCCAGCATTTT

size: .
V: TRBV6-1
J: TRBJ1-2
D: .
CDR3: CASSEGKRDGYTF
DNA: TGTGCCAGCAGTGAAGGGAAAAGGGATGGCTACACCTTC

size: many
V: TRBV30
J: TRBJ2-7
D: .
CDR3: CASRTEYEQYF
DNA: TGTGCCTCGAGGACGGAGTACGAGCAGTACTTC

size: few
V: TRBV20-1
J: TRBJ2-7
D: TRBD2
CDR3: CSGGASLAGIRGEQYF
DNA: TGCAGTGGAGGCGCTAGTCTAGCGGGGATACGGGGCGAGCAGTACTTC